This T cell receptor (beta chain) was identified during a study of blood T cell repertoires in COVID-19. Germline loops: CDR1 MNHEY, CDR2 SVGAGI. The ends lost 7 bases at V and 4 bases at J; junction bases unmatched: 8. The CDR3 extends over 15 amino acids. Libraries were prepared by immunoSEQ multiplex PCR; TCRdb keeps only in-frame clonotypes and omits some of them. The top ten clones hold about 0.9% of a sample with over 350,000 clones, about nine tenths of them seen once. Residents of 24 US areas, aged roughly 18 to 95 years, made up the participants. A case of COVID-19 had been met by exposed participants within 2 weeks before study entry.

This chain connects TRBV6-5 to TRBJ2-7; TRBD2 matches at 12 bases. The source is a woman aged 40-49 years who had been exposed to COVID-19. Sample: PBMCs or T cells enriched from blood (not recorded which). The CDR3, as DNA: TGTGCCAGCACCAGCGGACTAGCGGGGTCGTACGAGCAGTACTTC. This encodes CASTSGLAGSYEQYF.